This T cell receptor beta chain was recovered during a study of blood T cell repertoires in COVID-19. Study background: The analysed material was cDNA or gDNA that came from T cells, B-cell-depleted T cells, or PBMCs.

Trimming removed 1 base at V and 0 bases at J, with 7 bases between. Germline V gives CDR1 LGHNA, CDR2 YNFKEQ. CDR3 length equals 15 residues. Authors' processing steps: Amplified reference gene primers provided the basis for estimating nucleated cell counts. Sequencing was performed with immunoSEQ multiplex PCR; in TCRdb, only in-frame clones are kept and a portion is missing. D and trimming come from the DNA, and the V and J calls and clone size come from that table. The sample lists 200,000 to 250,000 clones; roughly 87% were seen once. Source material: peripheral blood. The chain combines TRBV4-2 with TRBJ2-1; D may be TRBD1 (5 bases). The clonotype comes from a man in his late teens or twenties with active or convalescent COVID-19. CDR3 loop: CASSQGGLSYNEQFF. The CDR3, as DNA: TGTGCCAGCAGCCAAGGGGGCCTCTCCTACAATGAGCAGTTCTTC.